This record looks at one T cell receptor beta chain sequence and its context. Its antigen is still unknown. PCR employed 60 Vbeta and 13 Jbeta primers. This table comes from immunoSEQ multiplex PCR, and its TCRdb copy is limited to in-frame clones, with some not included. The data hold around 150,000 clones, with around 80% observed a single time. This specimen belongs to a study of cytomegalovirus exposure and HLA in healthy donors. Regarding the study as a whole: Later on, an analysis tied some 17,000 TCR beta sequences to HLA alleles at 0.05 false discovery rate. Apart from CMV serostatus, no immune exposure information was available. According to an earlier analysis, most TCR beta V segments yielded productive rearrangements about 90% or about 30% of the time.

Looked up from germline, CDR1 is SGHNT and CDR2 is YYREEE (reference sequence). The V segment lost 4 bases and the J segment 4 bases; nucleotides outside the gene matches: 5. This CDR3 is built from 14 residues. The clonotype was recovered from a boy younger than 10 in good health and CMV-seronegative. The specimen sequenced was PBMCs. The chain is built from TRBV5-4 and TRBJ2-1; TRBD2 matches 7 bases. The CDR3 here is CASSTLAAYNEQFF. CDR3 DNA: TGTGCCAGCAGCACCCTAGCGGCTTACAATGAGCAGTTCTTC.